This TCR beta chain comes out of a study of T cells in tumors after PD-1 blockade. Study details: Patients received pembrolizumab 200 mg every 3 weeks or cemiplimab 350 mg every 2 weeks. A subset received ongoing vismodegib 150 mg daily alongside anti-PD-1 therapy. Study results and caveats: Blood contained about 45% of the tumor's TCR clonotypes.

As to this clone: Its specificity is not known.

CDR1 is SGHTA and CDR2 is FQGTGA in the germline V gene. The CDR3 covers 14 residues. Between the trimmed V and J ends, which lost 3 bases and 4 bases, there was a span of 11 bases. Measured with immunoSEQ multiplex PCR; TCRdb has only the in-frame clones, and not every one. This table has almost 35,000 clones, approximately 73% appearing once. The material sequenced was PBMCs, taken after anti-PD-1 treatment. V is TRBV7-3 and J is TRBJ2-3, with D perhaps assigned TRBD1 or TRBD2 (7 bases each). This sequence was found in a human donor with basal cell carcinoma. The CDR3 DNA reads as TGTGCCAGCAGCTTCAGGGGGAGGGCAGATACGCAGTATTTT. Translated, it gives CASSFRGRADTQYF.